A selection of T cell receptor beta chains follows, all from one sample in a study of cytomegalovirus exposure and HLA in healthy donors. TCRdb keeps only in-frame clones here, not all; method: immunoSEQ multiplex PCR. Of 200,000 or so clones in the sample, around four fifths are singletons; the top ten hold around 5.4%. The sample comprised PBMCs. Receptors were obtained from a woman between 18 and 29 years old in good health and CMV-seronegative. Both conserved end residues are part of each CDR3.

v_gene,j_gene,CDR3aa
TRBV7-2,TRBJ2-3,CASTRDRAADTQYF
TRBV7-6,TRBJ1-1,CASSLGRDRAAFF
TRBV6-1,TRBJ1-1,CASSPRDRVAFF
TRBV25-1,TRBJ1-2,CASSPGGSYGYTF
TRBV5-6,TRBJ1-1,CASSSRGWNTEAFF
TRBV5-6,TRBJ1-1,CASSLFGRMNTEAFF
TRBV5-4,TRBJ2-7,CASSSAGVGDEQYF
TRBV2,TRBJ2-3,CASSVERGAPDTQYF
TRBV6-5,TRBJ1-2,CASTRDTSLPYGYTF
TRBV28,TRBJ2-7,CASSPGTSGSYEQYF
TRBV9,TRBJ1-5,CASSVGGLNQPQHF
TRBV5-1,TRBJ2-1,CASSGRTVGAYNEQFF
TRBV6-6,TRBJ2-3,CASSFPSGSGTDTQYF
TRBV18,TRBJ2-1,CASSPSVAGIYEQFF
TRBV5-1,TRBJ2-3,CASSYIPGQITDTQYF
TRBV7-6,TRBJ1-1,CASSLGEGTGAEAFF
TRBV5-1,TRBJ1-6,CASSAGTGGNSPLHF
TRBV6-5,TRBJ1-4,CASARGPSEKLFF
TRBV6-1,TRBJ1-2,CASSEAPVYGYTF
TRBV28,TRBJ2-2,CASSNPGTENTGELFF
TRBV4-1,TRBJ2-4,CASSQTSGLAKNIQYF
TRBV19,TRBJ2-1,CASSPRVFRGDNEQFF
TRBV6-1,TRBJ1-2,CASSEVPGTGGGYTF
TRBV5-1,TRBJ1-2,CASSLGRGIYGYTF
TRBV21-1,TRBJ1-1,CASRRTGKSFF
TRBV14,TRBJ2-7,CASSPSSGGPYEQYF
TRBV28,TRBJ2-7,CASSSLDSLSYEQYF
TRBV7-9,TRBJ1-1,CASSSPWASFPSGTEAFF
TRBV5-1,TRBJ2-4,CASSVDIKNIQYF
TRBV6-1,TRBJ1-3,CAIQEGPLGNTIYF
TRBV9,TRBJ2-1,CASSARLAGGQEQFF
TRBV27,TRBJ1-5,CASSPRKGTNQPQHF
TRBV2,TRBJ1-2,CASSKNRDYGYTF
TRBV27,TRBJ2-7,CASRYTGTARGLAGVIGYEQYF
TRBV20-1,TRBJ2-5,CSATTGETQYF
TRBV27,TRBJ2-7,CASRESGLQYF
TRBV5-1,TRBJ2-7,CASSFSLAGGYEQYF
TRBV5-1,TRBJ2-3,CASSLEGADTQYF
TRBV5-4,TRBJ1-1,CASSLGLGREAFF
TRBV9,TRBJ1-2,CASSPRTGGSDGYTF
TRBV2,TRBJ1-3,CASSELMQRNTIYF
TRBV10-1,TRBJ1-4,CARPFGGWEKLFF
TRBV7-6,TRBJ1-5,CASSPMPGTSNQPQHF
TRBV6-6,TRBJ2-7,CASRSGALYEQYF
TRBV4-1,TRBJ2-3,CASSQSGTGATDTQYF
TRBV9,TRBJ2-1,CASSRGTRHNEQFF
TRBV30,TRBJ1-1,CAWSATLDGSAFF
TRBV27,TRBJ2-1,CASSRGDSSYNEQFF
TRBV5-3,TRBJ2-7,CARSLGLTTSEQYF
TRBV5-8,TRBJ2-1,CASPPRVRRRNEQFF
TRBV6-1,TRBJ1-2,CASSEGARGYGYTF
TRBV6-5,TRBJ2-7,CASSRTGDEQYF
TRBV2,TRBJ1-2,CASSDTGVDGYTF
TRBV28,TRBJ2-3,CASSSLAGGRTDTQYF
TRBV30,TRBJ2-1,CAWKPGPYNEQFF
TRBV7-9,TRBJ2-5,CASSLQPGHGGETQYF
TRBV6-6,TRBJ1-2,CASSSPRIETYGYTF
TRBV18,TRBJ2-1,CASSPLGLAGGNEQFF
TRBV27,TRBJ2-1,CASSFSFSRGNEQFF
TRBV25-1,TRBJ2-5,CASSWGGQETQYF